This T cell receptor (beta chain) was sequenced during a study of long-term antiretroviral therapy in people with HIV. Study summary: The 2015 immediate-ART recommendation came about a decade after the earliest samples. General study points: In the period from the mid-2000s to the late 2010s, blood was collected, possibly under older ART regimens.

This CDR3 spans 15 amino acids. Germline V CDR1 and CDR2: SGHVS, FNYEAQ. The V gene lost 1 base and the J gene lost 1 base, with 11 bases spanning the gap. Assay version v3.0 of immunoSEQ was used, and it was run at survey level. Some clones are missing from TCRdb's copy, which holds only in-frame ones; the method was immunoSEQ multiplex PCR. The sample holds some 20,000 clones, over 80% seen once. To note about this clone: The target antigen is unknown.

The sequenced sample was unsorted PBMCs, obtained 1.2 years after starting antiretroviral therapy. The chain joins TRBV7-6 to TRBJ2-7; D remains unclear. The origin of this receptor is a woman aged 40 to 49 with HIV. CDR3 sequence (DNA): TGTGCCAGCAGCTTAGAGGAAGGAGCTTCCTACGAGCAGTACTTC. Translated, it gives CASSLEEGASYEQYF.